This TCR beta chain was observed in a study of T cell responses to AZD1222 COVID-19 vaccine. In the study overall: Investigators merged groups given second doses at roughly 4 or roughly 12 weeks.

Assay used: immunoSEQ multiplex PCR; TCRdb lists only in-frame clones, some missing. This sample has under 150,000 clones, with about nine tenths found just once. Trimming at V came to 3 bases and at J to 10 bases, leaving 13 bases not matched to a gene. CDR1 SGHRS and CDR2 YFSETQ come from the germline V gene. CDR3 length: 18 residues. Study-level findings and limits: Mostly white British, mostly female donors; authors suggested clonal diversity may be underestimated. Spike regions recognized by vaccine-associated CD4 TCRs spanned the protein, led by 160-218 and 743-854.

As for this clone: Its antigen is undetermined.

The input for sequencing was peripheral blood, taken on day 0 of AZD1222 vaccination. The rearrangement joins TRBV5-1 to TRBJ2-1, with 16 bases aligning to TRBD2. The source of this sequence is an adult in good health. CDR3 residues: CASSSGLAGGPGWREQFF. DNA of the CDR3: TGCGCCAGCAGCTCGGGACTAGCGGGAGGGCCGGGGTGGCGAGAGCAGTTCTTC.